This TCR beta chain was captured by sequencing in a study of response to subunit inactivated influenza vaccine. Comment on this clonotype: The antigen remains undetermined.

The junction had 11 bases not matched to a gene; V was cut back by 7 bases and J by 5 bases. CDR3 length: 16 residues. In germline, CDR1 is SGHTA, CDR2 FQGNSA. Study-wide results and limits: There was a suggestion from the authors that each seasonal influenza vaccination recruits few new T cells.

From the RT-PCR reads, TCRdb called clonotypes with MiXCR, one entry per CDR3 protein. The sample holds 400,000 to 650,000 distinct CDR3 sequences; less than 7.5% are singletons and the top ten take approximately 14%. The V call is TRBV7-2, the J call TRBJ2-2; 9 bases fit TRBD2. This specimen consisted of PBMCs from blood, obtained roughly 24 months after vaccination. This clonotype was obtained from a man aged 50 to 75 who received an inactivated influenza vaccine. CDR3 loop: CASTETSGLATGELFF. CDR3 DNA: TGTGCCAGCACCGAGACTTCGGGACTAGCAACCGGGGAGCTGTTTTTT. Supplemented by reference TRBV7-2 and TRBJ2-2, the full variable domain reads GAGVSQSPSNKVTEKGKDVELRCDPISGHTALYWYRQSLGQGLEFLIYFQGNSAPDKSGLPSDRFSAERTGGSVSTLTIQRTQQEDSAVYLCASTETSGLATGELFFGEGSRLTVL.